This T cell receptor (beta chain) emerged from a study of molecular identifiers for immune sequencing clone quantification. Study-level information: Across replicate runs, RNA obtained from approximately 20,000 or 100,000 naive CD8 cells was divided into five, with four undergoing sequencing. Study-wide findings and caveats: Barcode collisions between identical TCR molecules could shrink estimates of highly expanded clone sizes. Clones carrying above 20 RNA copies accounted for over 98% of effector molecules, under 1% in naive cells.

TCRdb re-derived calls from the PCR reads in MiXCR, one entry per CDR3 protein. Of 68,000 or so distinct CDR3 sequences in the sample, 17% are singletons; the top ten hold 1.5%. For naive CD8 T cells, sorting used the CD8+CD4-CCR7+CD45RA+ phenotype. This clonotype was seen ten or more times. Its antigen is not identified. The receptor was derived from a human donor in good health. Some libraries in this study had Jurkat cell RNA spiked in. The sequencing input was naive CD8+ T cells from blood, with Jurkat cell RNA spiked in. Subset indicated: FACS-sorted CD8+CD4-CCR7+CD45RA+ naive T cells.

In nucleotides, the CDR3 is TGTGCCAGCAGTTTATCGGGACAGGGTAGGATGTACGAGCAGTACTTC. Translated, it gives CASSLSGQGRMYEQYF. The chain recombines TRBV27 with TRBJ2-7; TRBD1 matches at 9 bases. Germline CDR1 is MNHEY and CDR2 is SMNVEV (reference sequence). The V and J ends lost 0 bases and 4 bases, in that order; junction bases with no gene match: 7. This CDR3 spans 16 amino acids.